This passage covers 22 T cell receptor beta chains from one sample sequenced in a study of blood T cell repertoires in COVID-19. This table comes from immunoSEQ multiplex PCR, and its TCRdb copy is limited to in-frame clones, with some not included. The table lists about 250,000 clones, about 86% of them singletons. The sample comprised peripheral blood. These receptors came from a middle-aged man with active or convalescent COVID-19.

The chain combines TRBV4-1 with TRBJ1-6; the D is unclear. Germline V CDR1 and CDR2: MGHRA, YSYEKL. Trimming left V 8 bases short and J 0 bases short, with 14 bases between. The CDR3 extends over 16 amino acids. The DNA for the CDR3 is TGCGCCAGCCGATCGCTAGGTGTCTCCTATAATTCACCCCTCCACTTT. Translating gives CASRSLGVSYNSPLHF.

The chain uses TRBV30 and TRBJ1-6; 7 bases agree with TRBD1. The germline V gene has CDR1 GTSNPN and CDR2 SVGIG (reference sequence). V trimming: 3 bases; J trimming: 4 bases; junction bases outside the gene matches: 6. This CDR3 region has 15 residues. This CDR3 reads CAWRDRDRYNSPLHF. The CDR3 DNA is TGTGCCTGGAGAGACCGGGACAGATATAATTCACCCCTCCACTTT.

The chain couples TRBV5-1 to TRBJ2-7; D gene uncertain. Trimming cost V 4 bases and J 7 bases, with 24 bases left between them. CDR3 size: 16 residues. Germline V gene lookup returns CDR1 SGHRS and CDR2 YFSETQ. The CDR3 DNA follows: TGCGCCAGCAGCCCTCGGGTGGTAGCCGTGTCTAATGAGCAGTACTTC. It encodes CASSPRVVAVSNEQYF.

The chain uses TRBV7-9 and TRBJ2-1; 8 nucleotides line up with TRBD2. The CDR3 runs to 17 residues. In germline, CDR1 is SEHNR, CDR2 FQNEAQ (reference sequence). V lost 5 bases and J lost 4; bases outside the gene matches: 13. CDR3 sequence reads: CASSRTRLAPSYNEQFF. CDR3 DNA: TGTGCCAGCAGCCGAACGAGACTAGCGCCTTCATACAATGAGCAGTTCTTC.

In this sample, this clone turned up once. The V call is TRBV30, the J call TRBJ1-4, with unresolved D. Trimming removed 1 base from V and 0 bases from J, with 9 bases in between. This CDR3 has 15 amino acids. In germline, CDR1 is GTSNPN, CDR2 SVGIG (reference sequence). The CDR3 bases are TGTGCCTGGAGTGGGCAGGAAGCAACTAATGAAAAACTGTTTTTT. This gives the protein CAWSGQEATNEKLFF.

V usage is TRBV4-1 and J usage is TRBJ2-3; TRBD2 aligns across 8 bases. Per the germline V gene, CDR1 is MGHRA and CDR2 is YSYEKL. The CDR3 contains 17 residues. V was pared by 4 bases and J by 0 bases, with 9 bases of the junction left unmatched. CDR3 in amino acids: CASSLGELAGSTDTQYF. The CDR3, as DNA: TGCGCCAGCAGCCTTGGAGAATTAGCGGGAAGCACAGATACGCAGTATTTT.

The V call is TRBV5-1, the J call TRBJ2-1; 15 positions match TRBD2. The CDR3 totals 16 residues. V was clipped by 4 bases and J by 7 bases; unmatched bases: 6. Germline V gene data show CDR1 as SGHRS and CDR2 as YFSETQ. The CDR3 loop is CASSPPGLAGGNEQFF. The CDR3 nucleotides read TGCGCCAGCAGCCCGCCGGGACTAGCGGGAGGTAATGAGCAGTTCTTC.

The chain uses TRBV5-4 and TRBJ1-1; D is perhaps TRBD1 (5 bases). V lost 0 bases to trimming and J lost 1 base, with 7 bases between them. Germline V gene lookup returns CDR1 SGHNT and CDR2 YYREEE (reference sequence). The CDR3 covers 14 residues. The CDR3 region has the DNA TGTGCCAGCAGCTTGGACAGGACGAACACTGAAGCTTTCTTT. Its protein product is CASSLDRTNTEAFF.

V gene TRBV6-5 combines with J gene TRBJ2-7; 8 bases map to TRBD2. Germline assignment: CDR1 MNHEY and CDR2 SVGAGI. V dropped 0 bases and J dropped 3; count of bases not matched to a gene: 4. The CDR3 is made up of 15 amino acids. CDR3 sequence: CASSYSVGGVYEQYF. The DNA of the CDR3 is TGTGCCAGCAGTTACTCGGTCGGGGGGGTCTACGAGCAGTACTTC.

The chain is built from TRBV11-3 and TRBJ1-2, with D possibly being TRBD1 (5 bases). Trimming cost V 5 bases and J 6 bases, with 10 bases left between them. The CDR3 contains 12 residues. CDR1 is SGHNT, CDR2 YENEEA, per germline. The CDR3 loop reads CASSVAGNGYTF. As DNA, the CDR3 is TGTGCCAGCAGCGTAGCAGGGAATGGCTACACCTTC.

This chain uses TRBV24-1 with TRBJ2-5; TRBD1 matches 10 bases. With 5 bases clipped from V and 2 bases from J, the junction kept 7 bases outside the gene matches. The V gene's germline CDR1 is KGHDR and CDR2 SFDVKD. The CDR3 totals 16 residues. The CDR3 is CATSAPLDRGQETQYF. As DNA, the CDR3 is TGTGCCACCAGTGCCCCCCTGGACAGGGGGCAAGAGACCCAGTACTTC.

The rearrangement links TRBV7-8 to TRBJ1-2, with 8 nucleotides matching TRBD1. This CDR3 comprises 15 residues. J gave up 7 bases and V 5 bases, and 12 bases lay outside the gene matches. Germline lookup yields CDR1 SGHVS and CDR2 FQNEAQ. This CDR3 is CASSRGQGFVFGYTF. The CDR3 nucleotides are TGTGCCAGCAGCCGAGGACAGGGTTTTGTATTTGGCTACACCTTC.

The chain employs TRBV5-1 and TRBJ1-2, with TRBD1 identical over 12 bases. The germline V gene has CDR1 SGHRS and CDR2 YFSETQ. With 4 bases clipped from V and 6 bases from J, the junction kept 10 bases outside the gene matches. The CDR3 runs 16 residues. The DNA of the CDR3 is TGCGCCAGCAGCCCCCCCTTGGGACAGGGGGCGGATGGCTACACCTTC. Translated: CASSPPLGQGADGYTF.

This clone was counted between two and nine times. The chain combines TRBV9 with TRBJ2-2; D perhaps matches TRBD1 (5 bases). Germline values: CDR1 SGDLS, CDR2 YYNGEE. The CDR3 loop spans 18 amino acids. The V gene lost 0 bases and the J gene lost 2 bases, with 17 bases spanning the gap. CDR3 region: CASSVDPFRAANTGELFF. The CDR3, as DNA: TGTGCCAGCAGCGTAGACCCTTTCAGGGCAGCAAACACCGGGGAGCTGTTTTTT.

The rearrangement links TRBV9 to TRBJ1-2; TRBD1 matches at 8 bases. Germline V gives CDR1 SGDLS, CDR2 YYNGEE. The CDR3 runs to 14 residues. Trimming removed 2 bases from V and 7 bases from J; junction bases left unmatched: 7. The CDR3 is CASSVGQGAGGYTF. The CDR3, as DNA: TGTGCCAGCAGCGTTGGACAGGGCGCGGGTGGCTACACCTTC.

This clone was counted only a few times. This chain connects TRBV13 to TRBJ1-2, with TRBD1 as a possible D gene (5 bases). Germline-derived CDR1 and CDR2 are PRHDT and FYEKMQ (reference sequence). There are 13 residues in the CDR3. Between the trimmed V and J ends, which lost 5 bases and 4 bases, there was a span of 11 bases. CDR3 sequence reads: CASSPGGGYGYTF. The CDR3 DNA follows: TGTGCCAGCAGCCCCGGGGGGGGCTATGGCTACACCTTC. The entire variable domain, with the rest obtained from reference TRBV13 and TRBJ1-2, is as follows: AAGVIQSPRHLIKEKRETATLKCYPIPRHDTVYWYQQGPGQDPQFLISFYEKMQSDKGSIPDRFSAQQFSDYHSELNMSSLELGDSALYFCASSPGGGYGYTFGSGTRLTVV.

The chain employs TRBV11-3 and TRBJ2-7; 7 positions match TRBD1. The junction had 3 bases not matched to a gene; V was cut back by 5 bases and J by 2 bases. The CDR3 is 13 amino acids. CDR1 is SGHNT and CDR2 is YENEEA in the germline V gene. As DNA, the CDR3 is TGTGCCAGCAGCAAAGGGACAGCCTACGAGCAGTACTTC. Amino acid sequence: CASSKGTAYEQYF.

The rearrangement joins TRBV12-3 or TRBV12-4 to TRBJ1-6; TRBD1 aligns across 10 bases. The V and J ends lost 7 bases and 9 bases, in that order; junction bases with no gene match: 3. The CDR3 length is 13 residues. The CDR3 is CASKGQGGSPLHF. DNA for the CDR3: TGTGCCAGCAAAGGACAGGGGGGTTCACCCCTCCACTTT.

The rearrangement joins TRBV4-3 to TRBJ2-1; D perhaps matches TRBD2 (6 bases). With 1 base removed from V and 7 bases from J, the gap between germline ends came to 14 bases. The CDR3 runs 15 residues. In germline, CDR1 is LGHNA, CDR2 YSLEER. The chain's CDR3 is CASSQGLAIRNEQFF. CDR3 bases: TGCGCCAGCAGCCAAGGTCTAGCGATAAGGAATGAGCAGTTCTTC.

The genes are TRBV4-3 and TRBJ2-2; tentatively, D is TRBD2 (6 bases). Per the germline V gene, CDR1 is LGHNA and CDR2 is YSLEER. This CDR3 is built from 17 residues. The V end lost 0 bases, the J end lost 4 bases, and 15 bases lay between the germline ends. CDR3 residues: CASSQEAVSGLTGELFF. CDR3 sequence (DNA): TGCGCCAGCAGCCAAGAGGCGGTTAGCGGACTCACCGGGGAGCTGTTTTTT.

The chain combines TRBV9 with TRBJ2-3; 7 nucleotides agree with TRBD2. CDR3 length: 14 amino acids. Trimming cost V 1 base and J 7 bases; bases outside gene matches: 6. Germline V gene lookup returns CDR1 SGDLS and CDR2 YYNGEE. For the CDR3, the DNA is TGTGCCAGCAGCGTATCTAGCGGACTTTATACGCAGTATTTT. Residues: CASSVSSGLYTQYF.

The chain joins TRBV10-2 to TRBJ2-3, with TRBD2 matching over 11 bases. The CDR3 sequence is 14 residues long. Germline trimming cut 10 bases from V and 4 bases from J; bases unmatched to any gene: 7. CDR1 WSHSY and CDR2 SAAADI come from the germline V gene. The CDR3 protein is CATLSGRVADTQYF. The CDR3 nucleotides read TGCGCCACCCTTAGCGGGAGGGTGGCAGATACGCAGTATTTT.